One sample yielded the 3 T cell receptor beta chains listed below, sequenced in a study of lymphopenia after photon versus proton radiotherapy. The method was immunoSEQ multiplex PCR; TCRdb's version includes in-frame clones alone and lacks a portion of them. In the table there are roughly 58,000 clones, about 85% of which are singletons. The sequencing here drew on peripheral blood, taken from a patient treated with proton-based radiotherapy. The source is an elderly man with esophageal cancer.

The J gene is TRBJ1-2, the V gene TRBV15; D gene uncertain. This CDR3 has 16 residues. Germline loops: CDR1 LNHNV, CDR2 YYDKDF (reference sequence). Trimming stripped 8 bases from V and 5 bases from J, with 24 bases between. The CDR3 DNA is TGTGCCACCTCTATTCCGGGCAGCCGGGGTCAATATGGCTACACCTTC. It is translated as CATSIPGSRGQYGYTF.

This clone was recorded once. The rearrangement joins TRBV7-2 to TRBJ1-4; 7 bases are a match to TRBD1. Germline CDR1 is SGHTA and CDR2 is FQGNSA. The CDR3 sequence is 15 residues long. J gave up 5 bases and V 1 base, and 4 bases lay outside the gene matches. The DNA for the CDR3 is TGTGCCAGCAGCTTAGAGAGGGGGCGAAATGAAAAACTGTTTTTT. It specifies CASSLERGRNEKLFF.

The chain links TRBV5-8 to TRBJ2-7; D is possibly TRBD1 (6 bases). The CDR3 runs to 15 residues. Germline V gene sequence: CDR1 SGHTS, CDR2 YDEGEE. V lost 4 bases, J lost 3 bases, and 17 bases lay in between. CDR3 nucleotide sequence: TGTGCCAGCAGCGTGTCCGGACAGCCCCTCTACGAGCAGTACTTC. Protein: CASSVSGQPLYEQYF.